The TCR beta chain described here comes from a study of blood T cell repertoires in COVID-19. This clone was seen a single time. Profiled with immunoSEQ multiplex PCR; TCRdb holds only in-frame clones, not every one. The sample contains about 110,000 clones, just over 70% of which appear only once. The CDR3 sequence is 13 residues long. The germline V gene has CDR1 SNHLY and CDR2 FYNNEI. J gave up 6 bases and V 2 bases, and 0 bases lay outside the gene matches. V and J are TRBV2 and TRBJ2-2; 7 bases match TRBD1. Specimen: peripheral blood. The sequence was collected from a woman aged 40 to 50 with acute or convalescent COVID-19. The CDR3 DNA follows: TGTGCCAGCAGTGAACAGGGGGCCGGGGAGCTGTTTTTT. Its protein is CASSEQGAGELFF.